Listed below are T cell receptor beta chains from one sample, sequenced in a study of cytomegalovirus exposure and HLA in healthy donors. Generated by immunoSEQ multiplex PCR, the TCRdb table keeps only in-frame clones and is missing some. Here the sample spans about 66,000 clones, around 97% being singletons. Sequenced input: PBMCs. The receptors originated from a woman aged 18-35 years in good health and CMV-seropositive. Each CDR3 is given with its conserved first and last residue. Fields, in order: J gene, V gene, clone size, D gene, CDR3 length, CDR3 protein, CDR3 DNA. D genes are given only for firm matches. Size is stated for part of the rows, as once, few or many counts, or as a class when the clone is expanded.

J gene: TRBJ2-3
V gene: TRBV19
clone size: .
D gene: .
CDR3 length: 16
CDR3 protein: CASSISAGSGTDTQYF
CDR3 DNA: TGTGCCAGTAGTATTTCGGCTGGGAGCGGGACAGATACGCAGTATTTT

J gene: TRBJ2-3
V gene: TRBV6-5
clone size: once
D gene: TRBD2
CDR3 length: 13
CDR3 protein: CASKRESGDTQYF
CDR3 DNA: TGTGCCAGTAAGCGGGAGTCGGGGGATACGCAGTATTTT

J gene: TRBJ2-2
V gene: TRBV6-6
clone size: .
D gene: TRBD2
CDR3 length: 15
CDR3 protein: CATTRLAVNTGELFF
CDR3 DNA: TGTGCCACTACTAGACTAGCGGTGAACACCGGGGAGCTGTTTTTT

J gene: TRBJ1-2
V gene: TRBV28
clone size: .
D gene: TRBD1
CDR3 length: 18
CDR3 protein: CASSPSTGGLTPNYGYTF
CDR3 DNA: TGTGCCAGCAGTCCCTCCACAGGGGGTTTGACCCCTAACTATGGCTACACCTTC

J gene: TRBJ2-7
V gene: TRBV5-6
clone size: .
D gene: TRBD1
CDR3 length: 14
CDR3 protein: CASSWGQGNYEQYF
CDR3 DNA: TGTGCCAGCAGCTGGGGACAGGGAAACTACGAGCAGTACTTC

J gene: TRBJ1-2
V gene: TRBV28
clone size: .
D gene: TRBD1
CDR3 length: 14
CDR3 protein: CASSWGQGNYGYTF
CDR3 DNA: TGTGCCAGCAGTTGGGGACAGGGAAACTATGGCTACACCTTC

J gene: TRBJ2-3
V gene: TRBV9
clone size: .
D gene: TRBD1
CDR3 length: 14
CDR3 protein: CASSLLDRADTQYF
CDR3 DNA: TGTGCCAGCAGCCTATTGGACAGGGCAGATACGCAGTATTTT

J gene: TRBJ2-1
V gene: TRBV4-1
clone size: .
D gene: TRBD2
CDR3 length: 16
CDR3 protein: CASRDPSGRAYNEQFF
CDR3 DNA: TGCGCCAGCAGAGACCCTAGCGGGAGGGCCTACAATGAGCAGTTCTTC

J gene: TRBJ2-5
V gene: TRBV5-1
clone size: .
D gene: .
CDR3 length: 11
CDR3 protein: CASSLTETQYF
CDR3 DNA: TGCGCCAGCAGTCTAACGGAGACCCAGTACTTC

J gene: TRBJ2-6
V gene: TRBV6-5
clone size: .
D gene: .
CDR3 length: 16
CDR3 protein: CASSYSSGSGANVLTF
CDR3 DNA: TGTGCCAGCAGTTACTCTAGCGGCTCTGGGGCCAACGTCCTGACTTTC

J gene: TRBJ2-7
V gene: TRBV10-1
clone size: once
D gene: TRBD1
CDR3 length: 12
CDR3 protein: CASSEPRQGDQF
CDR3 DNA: TGCGCCAGCAGTGAGCCTCGACAGGGCGACCAATTC

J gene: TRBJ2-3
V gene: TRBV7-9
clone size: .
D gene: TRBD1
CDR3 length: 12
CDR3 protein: CANRGGTDTQYF
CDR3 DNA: TGTGCCAACAGGGGCGGCACAGATACGCAGTATTTT

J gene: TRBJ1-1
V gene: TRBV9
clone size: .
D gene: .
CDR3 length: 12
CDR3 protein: CASSVYDRPAFF
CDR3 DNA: TGTGCCAGCAGCGTATACGACAGGCCAGCTTTCTTT

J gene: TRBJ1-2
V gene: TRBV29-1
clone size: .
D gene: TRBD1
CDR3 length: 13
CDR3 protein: CSVGGQGVYGYTF
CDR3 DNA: TGCAGCGTTGGCGGACAGGGGGTCTATGGCTACACCTTC

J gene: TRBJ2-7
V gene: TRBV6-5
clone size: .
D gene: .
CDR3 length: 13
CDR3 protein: CASSYSRGYEQYF
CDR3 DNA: TGTGCCAGCAGTTACTCTCGGGGCTACGAGCAGTACTTC

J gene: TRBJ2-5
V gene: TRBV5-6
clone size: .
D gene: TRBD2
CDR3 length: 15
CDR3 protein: CASSLTSGSDGTQYF
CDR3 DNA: TGTGCCAGCAGCTTGACTAGCGGGAGCGATGGGACCCAGTACTTC

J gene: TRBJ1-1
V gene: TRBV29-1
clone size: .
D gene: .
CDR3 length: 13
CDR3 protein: CSAARPEGTEAFF
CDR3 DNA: TGCAGCGCCGCCCGGCCGGAGGGGACTGAAGCTTTCTTT

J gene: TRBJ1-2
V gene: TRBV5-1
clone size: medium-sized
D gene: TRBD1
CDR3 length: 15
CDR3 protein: CASSPAGTGVHGYTF
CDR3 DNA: TGCGCCAGCAGCCCGGCCGGGACAGGGGTACATGGCTACACCTTC

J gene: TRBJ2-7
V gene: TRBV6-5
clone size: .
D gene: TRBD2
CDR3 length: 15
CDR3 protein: CASGRGGSSSYEQYF
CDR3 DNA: TGTGCCAGCGGTCGGGGGGGAAGTAGCTCCTACGAGCAGTACTTC

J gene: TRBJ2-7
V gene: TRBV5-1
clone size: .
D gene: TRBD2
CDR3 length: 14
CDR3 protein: CASSEGLAVYEQYF
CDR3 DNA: TGCGCCAGCAGCGAGGGACTAGCGGTGTACGAGCAGTACTTC

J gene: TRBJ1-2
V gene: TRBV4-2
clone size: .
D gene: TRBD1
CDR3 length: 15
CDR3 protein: CASSPGQGQAYGYTF
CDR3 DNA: TGTGCCAGCAGCCCCGGACAGGGACAAGCCTATGGCTACACCTTC

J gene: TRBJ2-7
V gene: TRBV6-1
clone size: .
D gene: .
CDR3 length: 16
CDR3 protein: CASSEARGASSYEQYF
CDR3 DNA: TGTGCCAGCAGTGAAGCACGGGGGGCAAGCTCCTACGAGCAGTACTTC

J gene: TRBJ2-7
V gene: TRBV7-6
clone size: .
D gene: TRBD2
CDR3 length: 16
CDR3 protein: CASSLEGLAGEYEQYF
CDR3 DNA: TGTGCCAGCAGCTTAGAAGGACTAGCGGGAGAATACGAGCAGTACTTC

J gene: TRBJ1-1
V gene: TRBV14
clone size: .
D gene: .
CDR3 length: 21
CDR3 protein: CASSPFVPSGGWGNMNTEAFF
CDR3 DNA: TGTGCCAGCAGCCCCTTCGTACCATCGGGGGGCTGGGGGAATATGAACACTGAAGCTTTCTTT

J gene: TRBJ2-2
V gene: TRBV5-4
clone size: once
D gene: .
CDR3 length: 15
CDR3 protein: CASSFRHSNTGELFF
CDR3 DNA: TGTGCCAGCAGCTTTAGACACTCGAACACCGGGGAGCTGTTTTTT

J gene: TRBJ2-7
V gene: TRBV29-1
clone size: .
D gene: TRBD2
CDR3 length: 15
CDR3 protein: CSVGLAGASSYEQYF
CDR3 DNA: TGCAGCGTAGGACTAGCGGGTGCGAGCTCCTACGAGCAGTACTTC

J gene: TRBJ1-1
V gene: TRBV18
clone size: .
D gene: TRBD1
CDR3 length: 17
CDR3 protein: CASSTDRGALDTSEAFF
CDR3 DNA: TGTGCCAGCTCAACGGACAGGGGGGCGCTCGATACCTCTGAAGCTTTCTTT

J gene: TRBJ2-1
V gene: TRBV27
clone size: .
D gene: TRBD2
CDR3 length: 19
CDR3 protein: CASSVKGLAGALPYNEQFF
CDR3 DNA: TGTGCCAGCAGTGTCAAGGGACTAGCGGGAGCGTTGCCCTACAATGAGCAGTTCTTC

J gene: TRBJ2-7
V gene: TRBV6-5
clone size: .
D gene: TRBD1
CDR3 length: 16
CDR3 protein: CASSYTGQGVSYEQYF
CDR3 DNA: TGTGCCAGCAGTTACACGGGACAGGGGGTTTCCTACGAGCAGTACTTC

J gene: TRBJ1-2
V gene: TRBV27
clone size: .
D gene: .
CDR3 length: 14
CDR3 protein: CASSSRGFNYGYTF
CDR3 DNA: TGTGCCAGCAGTTCTAGGGGATTCAACTATGGCTACACCTTC

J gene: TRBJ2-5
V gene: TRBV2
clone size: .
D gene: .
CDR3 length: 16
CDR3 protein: CASRRTQTSRWETQYF
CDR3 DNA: TGTGCCAGCAGGAGGACTCAGACCTCACGATGGGAGACCCAGTACTTC

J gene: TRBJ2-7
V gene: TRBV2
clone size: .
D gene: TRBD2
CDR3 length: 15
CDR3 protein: CASSDRGLGSYEQYF
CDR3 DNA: TGTGCCAGCAGTGACCGGGGACTAGGGTCCTACGAGCAGTACTTC

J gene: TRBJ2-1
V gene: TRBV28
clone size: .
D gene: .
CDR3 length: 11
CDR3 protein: CASSSKREQFF
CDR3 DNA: TGTGCCAGCAGTTCCAAGCGCGAGCAGTTCTTC

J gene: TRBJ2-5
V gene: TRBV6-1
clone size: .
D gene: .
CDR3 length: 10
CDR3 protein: CALRGETQYF
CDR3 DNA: TGTGCCCTGAGGGGGGAGACCCAGTACTTC

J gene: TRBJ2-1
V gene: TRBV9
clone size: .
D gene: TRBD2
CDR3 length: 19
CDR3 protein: CASSARPGLAVSSYNEQFF
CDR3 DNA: TGTGCCAGCAGCGCGCGTCCGGGACTAGCGGTTAGCTCCTACAATGAGCAGTTCTTC

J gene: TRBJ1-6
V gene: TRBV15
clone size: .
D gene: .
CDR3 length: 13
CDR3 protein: CATSSRGNSPLHF
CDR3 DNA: TGTGCCACCAGCAGTCGCGGTAATTCACCCCTCCACTTT

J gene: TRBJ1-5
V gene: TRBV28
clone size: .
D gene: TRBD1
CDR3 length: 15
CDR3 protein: CASSLLTGGGQPQHF
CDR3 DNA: TGTGCCAGCAGTCTTCTGACAGGGGGCGGTCAGCCCCAGCATTTT

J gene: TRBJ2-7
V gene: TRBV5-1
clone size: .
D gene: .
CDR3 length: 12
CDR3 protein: CASYDWSTGQYF
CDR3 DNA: TGCGCCAGCTACGACTGGTCTACGGGGCAGTACTTC

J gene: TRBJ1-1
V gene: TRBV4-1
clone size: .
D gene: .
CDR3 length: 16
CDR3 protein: CASGALGQGTNTEAFF
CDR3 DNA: TGCGCCAGCGGGGCGCTGGGCCAGGGCACGAACACTGAAGCTTTCTTT

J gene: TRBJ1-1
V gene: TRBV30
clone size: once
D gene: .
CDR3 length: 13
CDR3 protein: CAWSPPGRTEAFF
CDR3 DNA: TGTGCCTGGAGTCCGCCTGGGCGCACTGAAGCTTTCTTT

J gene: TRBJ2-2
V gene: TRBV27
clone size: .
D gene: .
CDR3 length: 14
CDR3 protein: CASKNGAVTGELFF
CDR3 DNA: TGTGCCAGCAAAAATGGGGCTGTCACCGGGGAGCTGTTTTTT

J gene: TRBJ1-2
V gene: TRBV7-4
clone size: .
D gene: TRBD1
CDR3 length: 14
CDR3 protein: CASSLANRGTGYTF
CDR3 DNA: TGTGCCAGCAGCTTAGCCAACAGGGGGACGGGCTACACCTTC

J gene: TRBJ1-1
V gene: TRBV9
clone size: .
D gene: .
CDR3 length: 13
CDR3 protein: CASSVEGGAEAFF
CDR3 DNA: TGTGCCAGCAGCGTAGAAGGGGGGGCTGAAGCTTTCTTT

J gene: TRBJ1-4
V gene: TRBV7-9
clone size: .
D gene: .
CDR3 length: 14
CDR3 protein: CASSLGTVGEKLFF
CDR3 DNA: TGTGCCAGCAGCTTAGGGACTGTGGGCGAAAAACTGTTTTTT

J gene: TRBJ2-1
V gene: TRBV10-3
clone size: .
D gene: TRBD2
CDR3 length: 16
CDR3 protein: CAISDTSGSSYNEQFF
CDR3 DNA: TGTGCCATCAGTGATACAAGCGGGAGCTCCTACAATGAGCAGTTCTTC

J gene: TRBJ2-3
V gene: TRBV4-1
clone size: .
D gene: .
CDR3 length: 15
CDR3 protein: CASSQVSSGTDTQYF
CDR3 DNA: TGCGCCAGCAGCCAAGTCTCCAGCGGGACAGATACGCAGTATTTT

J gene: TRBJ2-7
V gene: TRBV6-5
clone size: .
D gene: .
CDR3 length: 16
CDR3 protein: CASSYSLLRGAYEQYF
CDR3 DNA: TGTGCCAGCAGTTACTCACTCCTTCGGGGTGCCTACGAGCAGTACTTC

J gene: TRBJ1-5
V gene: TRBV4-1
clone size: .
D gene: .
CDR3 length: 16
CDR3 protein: CASSQDTPGSNQPQHF
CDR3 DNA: TGCGCCAGCAGCCAAGATACCCCAGGGAGCAATCAGCCCCAGCATTTT

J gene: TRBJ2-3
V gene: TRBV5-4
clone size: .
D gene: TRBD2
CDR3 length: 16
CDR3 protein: CASSKPGLESTDTQYF
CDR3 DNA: TGTGCCAGCAGCAAGCCGGGACTAGAGAGCACAGATACGCAGTATTTT

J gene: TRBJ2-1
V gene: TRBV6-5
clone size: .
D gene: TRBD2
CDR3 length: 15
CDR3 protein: CASRGSPSGKFEQFF
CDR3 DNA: TGTGCCAGCAGGGGGAGCCCTAGCGGGAAGTTTGAGCAGTTCTTC

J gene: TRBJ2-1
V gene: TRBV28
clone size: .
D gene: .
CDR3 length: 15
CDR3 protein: CASSPSGVYYNEQFF
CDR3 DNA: TGTGCCAGCAGCCCTTCGGGGGTATACTACAATGAGCAGTTCTTC

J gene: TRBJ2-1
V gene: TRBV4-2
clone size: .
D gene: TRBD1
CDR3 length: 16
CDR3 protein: CASSQVDRGGYNEQFF
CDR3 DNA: TGTGCCAGCAGCCAGGTGGACAGGGGTGGCTACAATGAGCAGTTCTTC

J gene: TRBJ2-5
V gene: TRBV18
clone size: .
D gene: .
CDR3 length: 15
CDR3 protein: CASSPDSERFETQYF
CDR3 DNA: TGTGCCAGCTCACCGGACAGTGAACGTTTTGAGACCCAGTACTTC